A selection of T cell receptor beta chains follows, all from one sample in a study of graft-versus-host responses after intestinal transplantation. Sequencing used immunoSEQ multiplex PCR; TCRdb keeps in-frame clones, though not all of them. Among tens of thousands of clones listed, 85% to 95% were seen once. These receptors have no identified antigens. The input for sequencing was unstimulated CD4+ T cells sorted from spleen or lymph node cells, taken before transplant. All receptors come from a human donor who was the organ donor for an intestinal transplant. Both conserved end residues are part of each CDR3. D genes are given only for firm matches. Not every row has a clone size; where given, it reads once, few, many or a size class.

TRBJ2-1 | - | TRBV2 | TRBD2 | TGTGCCAGCAGTGCACTAGCGGGGGGGGCGAGGTCCTACAATGAGCAGTTCTTC | CASSALAGGARSYNEQFF
TRBJ2-1 | - | TRBV19 | - | TGTGCCAGTAGTACCAGTGGGCAAAAAGGCCATGAGCAGTTCTTC | CASSTSGQKGHEQFF
TRBJ1-2 | - | TRBV5-8 | TRBD1 | TGTGCCAGCAGCTTGGGGGACAGGGTGTATGGCTACACCTTC | CASSLGDRVYGYTF
TRBJ1-5 | once | TRBV6-5 | - | TGTGCCAGCAGTTACAGCAGGGACCATCAGCCCCAGCATTTT | CASSYSRDHQPQHF
TRBJ2-7 | - | TRBV7-2 | TRBD2 | TGTGCCAGCAGCTTAGTCTCCCTAGCGGGGGGCCGGGAGCAGTACTTC | CASSLVSLAGGREQYF
TRBJ1-2 | - | TRBV18 | TRBD1 | TGTGCCAGCTCACGATCGGCCGGAGGGACAGGGCTAGGGTATGGCTACACCTTC | CASSRSAGGTGLGYGYTF
TRBJ2-7 | - | TRBV10-3 | - | TGTGCCTCTCACGCGGGCTACGAGCAGTACTTC | CASHAGYEQYF
TRBJ1-2 | - | TRBV14 | TRBD1 | TGTGCCAGCAGCCAAGATTGGGACAGGGACGCCCGCGGCTATGGCTACACCTTC | CASSQDWDRDARGYGYTF
TRBJ2-3 | - | TRBV5-5 | - | TGTGCCAGCAGCTTGTTGGTCCTAGGCACAGATACGCAGTATTTT | CASSLLVLGTDTQYF
TRBJ1-3 | - | TRBV29-1 | - | TGCAGCGTAGATTTCGGAAACACCATATATTTT | CSVDFGNTIYF
TRBJ1-2 | - | TRBV4-1 | - | TGCGCCAGCAGCCAAGACCCCAAGGAGGGGCGCCTCAACTATGGCTACACCTTC | CASSQDPKEGRLNYGYTF
TRBJ1-5 | - | TRBV6-4 | - | TGTGCCAGCAGTGACTCGCGATTCGTACTCCAGGCCCGGCGAGATCAGCCCCAGCATTTT | CASSDSRFVLQARRDQPQHF
TRBJ2-7 | - | TRBV6-1 | - | TGTGCCTCCGGGTTTAACAGGAACGAGCAGTACTTC | CASGFNRNEQYF
TRBJ1-4 | - | TRBV4-1 | - | TGCGCCAGCAGCCAAGTTTCCGGCAGGGAACGAAAACTGTTTTTT | CASSQVSGRERKLFF
TRBJ1-2 | - | TRBV28 | TRBD1 | TGTGCCAGCAGTTTCTCAACCGGGACAGGGATGAACTATGGCTACACCTTC | CASSFSTGTGMNYGYTF
TRBJ1-3 | - | TRBV30 | - | TGTGCCTGGGGCGAGGGGTTTGGAAACACCATATATTTT | CAWGEGFGNTIYF
TRBJ1-6 | - | TRBV9 | - | TGTGCCAGCAGCGTAGAGGGGTTCCCCCTCCACTTT | CASSVEGFPLHF
TRBJ1-5 | - | TRBV27 | TRBD1 | TGTGCCAGCAGTTTAGCCCCTAGACAGGGGGCAGGTCAGCCCCAGCATTTT | CASSLAPRQGAGQPQHF
TRBJ1-1 | - | TRBV2 | TRBD1 | TGTGCCAGCAGGCCGGACAGGGGAGGGACTGAAGCTTTCTTT | CASRPDRGGTEAFF
TRBJ2-7 | - | TRBV9 | - | TGTGCCAGCAGCGTAGGAACAGCGAGCTCCTACGAGCAGTACTTC | CASSVGTASSYEQYF
TRBJ2-2 | once | TRBV9 | - | TGTGCCAGCAGCGCGAGGCCCTCATCGGGATCTATGTTCGGGGAGCTGTTTTTT | CASSARPSSGSMFGELFF
TRBJ2-7 | - | TRBV2 | - | TGTACCAGCACGGGGGGCAGGCGGGGCTTAAGCTCCTACGAGCAGTACTTC | CTSTGGRRGLSSYEQYF
TRBJ2-5 | - | TRBV6-5 | TRBD2 | TGTGCCAGCAGGCTAGCGGGGGGGCAAGAGACCCAGTACTTC | CASRLAGGQETQYF
TRBJ2-5 | - | TRBV9 | TRBD2 | TGTGCCAGCACCCAAGCCCGACTAGCGGGGGTAGAGACCCAGTACTTC | CASTQARLAGVETQYF
TRBJ2-7 | - | TRBV9 | - | TGTGCCAGCAGCCTGGGCGACTCGGCACATTACGAGCAGTACTTC | CASSLGDSAHYEQYF
TRBJ2-3 | once | TRBV7-9 | - | TGTGCCAGCAGGCGCGAGGGCACAGATACGCAGTATTTT | CASRREGTDTQYF
TRBJ1-1 | once | TRBV14 | - | TGTGCCAGCAGCCAGGATACCCCGACAGGTTCCGAAGCTTTCTTT | CASSQDTPTGSEAFF
TRBJ2-5 | - | TRBV7-7 | - | TGTGCTAGCAGCTGGAGACTAAAGGAGACCCAGTACTTC | CASSWRLKETQYF
TRBJ1-4 | - | TRBV6-6 | TRBD1 | TGTGCCAGCAGTTCGACAGGGGGTTATGAAAAACTGTTTTTT | CASSSTGGYEKLFF
TRBJ2-7 | - | TRBV6-6 | TRBD1 | TGTGCCAGCAGTCCACTGGGACAGGGAGCCCACGAGCAGTACTTC | CASSPLGQGAHEQYF
TRBJ1-6 | - | TRBV7-3 | - | TGTGCCAGCAGCTTACTAGGGGGGTATAATTCACCCCTCCACTTT | CASSLLGGYNSPLHF
TRBJ2-7 | - | TRBV25-1 | - | TGTGCCAGCAGCCGAGGGGTTTCCTACGAGCAGTACTTC | CASSRGVSYEQYF
TRBJ1-1 | - | TRBV10-1 | - | TGCGCCAGCAGTGAGTCCGGGACGCCTGAAGCTTTCTTT | CASSESGTPEAFF
TRBJ2-3 | - | TRBV27 | TRBD2 | TGTGCCAGCAGTACTGGACTGGCGGGGGGTCGCAGTACGCAGTATTTT | CASSTGLAGGRSTQYF
TRBJ2-7 | once | TRBV7-8 | TRBD1 | TGTGCCAGCAGCCCAATTAGGGACAGGTCCTACGAGCAGTACTTC | CASSPIRDRSYEQYF
TRBJ1-2 | - | TRBV9 | - | TGTGCCAGCAGCATCAGTTCCGGCCGGTATGGCTACACCTTC | CASSISSGRYGYTF
TRBJ1-5 | few | TRBV6-5 | TRBD1 | TGTGCCAGCAGTGTAGGGGGCGCGGGTCAGCCCCAGCATTTT | CASSVGGAGQPQHF
TRBJ1-4 | - | TRBV2 | - | TGTGCCAGCAGTGAAGGGGTAGGGTTTGGTGAAAAACTGTTTTTT | CASSEGVGFGEKLFF
TRBJ1-1 | - | TRBV6-5 | - | TGTGCCAGCAGACCCGACAGGACGAACACTGAAGCTTTCTTT | CASRPDRTNTEAFF
TRBJ2-5 | - | TRBV7-9 | - | TGTGCCAGCAGCTTGTTTTCAGGGAGAGACGAGACCCAGTACTTC | CASSLFSGRDETQYF
TRBJ1-1 | - | TRBV18 | - | TGTGCCAGCTCACCTACAGGGCGAGAAACTGAAGCTTTCTTT | CASSPTGRETEAFF
TRBJ2-1 | once | TRBV4-1 | - | TGCGCCAGCAGCCGTGCGACCGGGACTCAAAGCTACAATGAGCAGTTCTTC | CASSRATGTQSYNEQFF
TRBJ2-5 | - | TRBV2 | TRBD1 | TGTGCCAGCAGTGTTCGGTACTCGGGACAGCCCCAAGAGACCCAGTACTTC | CASSVRYSGQPQETQYF
TRBJ1-5 | - | TRBV13 | - | TGTGCCAGCAGCTTGGGCCAGGGAGGCAATCAGCCCCAGCATTTT | CASSLGQGGNQPQHF
TRBJ2-3 | - | TRBV2 | TRBD1 | TGTGCCAGCAGTGAGGACAGGGGGGCAGATACGCAGTATTTT | CASSEDRGADTQYF
TRBJ1-2 | once | TRBV19 | TRBD1 | TGTGCCAGTAGTCGTCCGACAGGGGGGAACTATGGCTACACCTTC | CASSRPTGGNYGYTF
TRBJ2-2 | few | TRBV20-1 | - | TGCAGTGCTAGAATCACCGGGGAGCTGTTTTTT | CSARITGELFF
TRBJ1-4 | - | TRBV28 | TRBD1 | TGTGCCAGCAGTTTACCGCCGGGACAGGGGGCTGAAAAACTGTTTTTT | CASSLPPGQGAEKLFF
TRBJ1-2 | - | TRBV5-1 | - | TGCGCCAGCAGCCCCCGGGACGGGGCTAACTATGGCTACACCTTC | CASSPRDGANYGYTF
TRBJ2-7 | - | TRBV10-3 | - | TGTGCCATCAGTGTTCGCGAGGACTCCTACGAGCAGTACTTC | CAISVREDSYEQYF
TRBJ2-1 | - | TRBV5-4 | TRBD2 | TGTGCCAGCAGCTCTCGAGCGGGGGGGTATTACAATGAGCAGTTCTTC | CASSSRAGGYYNEQFF
TRBJ2-1 | - | TRBV2 | TRBD2 | TGTGCCAGCAGTACTAGCGGCAACAATGAGCAGTTCTTC | CASSTSGNNEQFF
TRBJ2-7 | - | TRBV4-1 | - | TGCGCCAGCAGCCAAGATGGGGGCGGTAACTACGAGCAGTACTTC | CASSQDGGGNYEQYF
TRBJ1-1 | - | TRBV5-1 | - | TGCGCCAGCAGCTTGGTGGGGGGGTTGAACACTGAAGCTTTCTTT | CASSLVGGLNTEAFF
TRBJ1-6 | once | TRBV11-2 | TRBD1 | TGTGCCAGCAGCTTAGAGCTCCGGGACAGGGGACGTTCACCCCTCCACTTT | CASSLELRDRGRSPLHF